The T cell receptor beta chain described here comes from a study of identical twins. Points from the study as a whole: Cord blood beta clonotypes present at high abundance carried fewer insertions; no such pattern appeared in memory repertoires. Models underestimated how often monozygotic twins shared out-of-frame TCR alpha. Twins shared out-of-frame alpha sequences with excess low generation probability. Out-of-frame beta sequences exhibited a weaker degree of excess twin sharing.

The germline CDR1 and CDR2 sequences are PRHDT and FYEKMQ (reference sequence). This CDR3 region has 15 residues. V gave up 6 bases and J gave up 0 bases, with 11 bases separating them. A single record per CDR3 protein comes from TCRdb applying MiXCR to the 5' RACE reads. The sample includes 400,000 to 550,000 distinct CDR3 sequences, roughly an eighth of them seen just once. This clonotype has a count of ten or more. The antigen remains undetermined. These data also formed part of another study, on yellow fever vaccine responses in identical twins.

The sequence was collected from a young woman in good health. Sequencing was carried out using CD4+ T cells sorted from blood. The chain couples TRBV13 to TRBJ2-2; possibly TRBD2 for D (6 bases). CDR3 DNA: TGTGCCAGCAGAGACCGGGAGTCGAACACCGGGGAGCTGTTTTTT. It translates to CASRDRESNTGELFF.